These 20 T cell receptor beta chains were sequenced from one sample in a study of tumor-infiltrating lymphocytes in primary liver carcinoma. cDNA specific to TCR beta was made from around 530 ng of total RNA, with a constant-region primer employed for priming. Construction of TCR beta libraries relied on three successive nested multiplex PCR rounds employing slightly modified ARM-PCR. Forward primers for TRBV1-TRBV30 and a C-beta reverse primer served the first two PCR rounds, at about 10 cycles each. TCRdb re-analysed the multiplex PCR reads in MiXCR, keeping a single row per CDR3 protein. This sample yields 310,000 or so distinct CDR3 sequences, of which approximately 54% are seen a single time; around 15% belongs to the top ten. They got blood RNA out of unsorted whole blood and also pulled out germline DNA. Sequenced sample: peripheral blood. These receptors originate from a woman aged 25 to 39 with primary liver carcinoma and hepatitis B virus infection.

This clonotype has a handful of counts. The rearrangement links TRBV12-3 or TRBV12-4 to TRBJ2-2, with unresolved D. The CDR3 contains 14 residues. V was shortened by 2 bases and J by 8 bases, with 12 bases between the two germline ends. CDR3 nucleotide sequence: TGTGCCAGCAGTTTATACAGCCTTGGGGGGGAGCTGTTTTTT. This gives the protein CASSLYSLGGELFF.

In its sample, this clonotype was seen many times. The gene calls are TRBV7-9 and TRBJ2-1; 13 nucleotides match TRBD2. V gave up 7 bases and J gave up 6 bases; unmatched junction bases: 15. There are 18 residues in the CDR3. CDR1 is SEHNR, CDR2 FQNEAQ, per germline (reference sequence). This CDR3 is CASTNTLGLAGMFNEQFF. The CDR3 nucleotides are TGTGCCAGCACCAACACCCTGGGACTAGCGGGAATGTTCAATGAGCAGTTCTTC.

Note on this clonotype: Lacking the conserved final phenylalanine or tryptophan, this CDR3 likely reflects a read error. This rearrangement joins TRBV4-2 to TRBJ2-2, with 10 bases fitting TRBD2. The CDR3 runs 18 residues. V shed 2 bases, J shed 6 bases, and the junction held 12 bases outside the gene matches. In germline, CDR1 is LGHNA, CDR2 YNFKEQ. CDR3 nucleotide sequence: TGTGCCAGCAGCCAAAATTTAGGAGTAGCGGGAGGTCCCGGGGAGCTGTTTCTT. Translating gives CASSQNLGVAGGPGELFL.

The genes are TRBV5-6 and TRBJ1-4, with D possibly being TRBD1 (5 bases). Germline V gene lookup returns CDR1 SGHDT and CDR2 YYEEEE. CDR3 length: 13 amino acids. Trimming cost V 4 bases and J 13 bases, with 17 bases left between them. CDR3 in DNA: TGTGCCAGCAGCCAGTTTCGGGGGATGGGACTGTTTTTT. Translation gives CASSQFRGMGLFF.

Of note for this clonotype: A much larger clone lies one base from this, so it may be a read error. V is TRBV4-1 and J is TRBJ1-1, with D unresolved. Trimming shortened V by 1 base and J by 2 bases, and 17 bases separated the two germline ends. The CDR3 is 17 amino acids. Germline V gene lookup returns CDR1 MGHRA and CDR2 YSYEKL. The CDR3 DNA sequence: TGCGCCAGCAGCCAAGTTTGGGTGGGGAAGGCCAACACTGAAGCTTTCTTT. It specifies CASSQVWVGKANTEAFF.

As regards this clonotype: Being one base from a much bigger clone, this may be a read error. The gene calls are TRBV7-9 and TRBJ2-7; the D is unclear. The germline V gene encodes CDR1 SEHNR and CDR2 FQNEAQ (reference sequence). The CDR3 covers 10 residues. Written as DNA, the CDR3 is TGTGCCAGCAGCGCCTACGAGCAGTGCTTC. Residues: CASSAYEQCF. Based on the CDR3 plus reference TRBV7-9 and TRBJ2-7, the full variable domain is DTGVSQNPRHKITKRGQNVTFRCDPISEHNRLYWYRQTLGQGPEFLTYFQNEAQLEKSRLLSDRFSAERPKGSFSTLEIQRTEQGDSAMYLCASSAYEQCFGPGTRLTVT.

This clonotype has only a few counts. The rearrangement links TRBV23-1 to TRBJ1-6; 9 nucleotides line up with TRBD1. TRBV23-1 qualifies as an ORF whose function is uncertain. V gave up 1 base and J gave up 4 bases; unmatched junction bases: 11. The CDR3 covers 19 residues. The CDR3 DNA follows: TGCGCCAGCAGTCAATGGCCCCTGAGGACAGGGGAATATAATTCACCCCTCCACTTT. Translated: CASSQWPLRTGEYNSPLHF.

Concerning this clonotype itself: An end of the junction differs from the germline gene, which may be a read error. The rearrangement joins TRBV6-5 to TRBJ2-3, with D unresolved. The CDR3 runs to 13 residues. Germline CDR1 is MNHEY and CDR2 is SVGAGI. CDR3 in DNA: TGTGCCAGCAGTCTCCAGTACACATATACGCAGTATTTT. Its translation is CASSLQYTYTQYF.

In this sample, this clonotype turned up a few times. The chain links TRBV5-4 to TRBJ1-4; D not resolved. The CDR3 is 16 residues long. The germline CDR1 and CDR2 sequences are SGHNT and YYREEE (reference sequence). Trimming took 6 bases from V and 0 from J, leaving 15 bases between them. The CDR3, as DNA: TGTGCCAGCACCATCCTGGGCGCCGCAACTAATGAAAAACTGTTTTTT. It encodes CASTILGAATNEKLFF. Full variable domain (remainder filled in from reference TRBV5-4 and TRBJ1-4): ETGVTQSPTHLIKTRGQQVTLRCSSQSGHNTVSWYQQALGQGPQFIFQYYREEENGRGNFPPRFSGLQFPNYSSELNVNALELDDSALYLCASTILGAATNEKLFFGSGTQLSVL.

This clonotype was counted once. The chain has TRBV30 and TRBJ1-5; no clear D. Per the germline V gene, CDR1 is GTSNPN and CDR2 is SVGIG (reference sequence). V was trimmed by 0 bases and J by 1 base, leaving 10 bases between them. The CDR3 is 15 amino acids. CDR3 bases: TGTGCCTGGAGTGTACAGTCGGGAAGCAATCAGCCCCAGCATTTT. Residues: CAWSVQSGSNQPQHF.

About this clonotype: An end of the junction does not agree with germline; a read error may underlie this. The V gene is TRBV4-1, the J gene TRBJ2-2; D possibly corresponds to TRBD1 (6 bases). CDR3 length: 15 residues. In germline, CDR1 is MGHRA, CDR2 YSYEKL. The DNA of the CDR3 is TGTGCCAGCAACCGGGGACATCGGAACACCGGGGAGCTGTTTTTT. It encodes CASNRGHRNTGELFF.

The chain is built from TRBV2 and TRBJ2-1, with 10 bases matching TRBD2. Losses at the gene ends were 5 bases for V and 6 bases for J; bases not matched to a gene: 1. Germline CDR1 SNHLY, CDR2 FYNNEI. The CDR3 totals 13 residues. The CDR3 reads CASSRLAGNEQFF. Written as DNA, the CDR3 is TGTGCCAGCAGTCGACTAGCGGGCAATGAGCAGTTCTTC.

This clonotype was counted at least ten times. The genes are TRBV4-3 and TRBJ1-1, with 9 bases aligning to TRBD1. V trimming: 4 bases; J trimming: 6 bases; junction bases outside the gene matches: 9. Germline V gene data show CDR1 as LGHNA and CDR2 as YSLEER. The CDR3 consists of 15 residues. In DNA, the CDR3 is TGCGCCAGCAGCCGCGGACAGGGGTTCGGTCCTGAAGCTTTCTTT. Protein product: CASSRGQGFGPEAFF.

The rearrangement links TRBV11-2 to TRBJ2-1; D is possibly TRBD1 (6 bases). There are 14 residues in the CDR3. The germline V and J ends were trimmed by 5 bases and 15 bases, with 23 bases remaining between them. The germline CDR1 and CDR2 sequences are SGHAT and FQNNGV. The CDR3 sequence is CASSPRQARDKRFF. The CDR3 DNA is TGTGCCAGCAGCCCGCGACAGGCCCGAGACAAGCGGTTCTTC.

This clonotype has just a few counts. The DNA of the CDR3 is TGCAGTGCTAGAGAGCCTAGACAGGGCTCTAACTATGGCTACACCTTC. This sequence encodes CSAREPRQGSNYGYTF. The chain uses TRBV20-1 and TRBJ1-2; 7 nucleotides line up with TRBD1. CDR1 is DFQATT and CDR2 is SNEGSKA in the germline V gene (reference sequence). Trimming cost V 0 bases and J 0 bases; bases outside gene matches: 7. The CDR3 extends over 16 amino acids.

A note on this clonotype: A much bigger clone sits one base away, suggesting this may be a read error. The chain has TRBV12-3 or TRBV12-4 and TRBJ2-1; tentative D call: TRBD1 (6 bases). CDR3 length equals 16 residues. V was pared by 7 bases and J by 10 bases, with 26 bases between. The CDR3 spells CASTSVGRGRSYEQFF. The DNA for the CDR3 is TGTGCCAGCACATCGGTGGGCAGGGGAAGGAGCTACGAGCAGTTCTTC.

This clonotype was observed a handful of times. V is TRBV10-3 and J is TRBJ2-5; tentatively, D is TRBD1 or TRBD2 (6 bases each). V was cut by 9 bases and J by 5 bases, with 10 bases left in between. This CDR3 has 11 amino acids. Germline V CDR1 and CDR2: ENHRY, SYGVKD. The CDR3 spells CAMGGQETQYF. The CDR3 DNA follows: TGTGCCATGGGGGGCCAGGAGACCCAGTACTTC.

In regard to this clonotype: One base away lies a much larger clone, so this may be a sequencing read error. The chain links TRBV29-1 to TRBJ2-1; possible D gene TRBD2, 5 bases. Germline V gives CDR1 SQVTM, CDR2 ANQGSEA. The CDR3 is 12 residues long. Trimming took 8 bases from V and 8 from J, leaving 16 bases between them. The CDR3 region is CSISGNEDEQFF. The CDR3, as DNA: TGCAGCATTTCCGGGAACGAGGATGAGCAGTTCTTC.

Note on this clonotype: A much larger clone lies one base from this, so it may be a read error. The chain couples TRBV29-1 to TRBJ2-1; D gene ambiguous. CDR1 and CDR2 (germline): SQVTM, ANQGSEA. There are 12 residues in the CDR3. This chain's CDR3 is CCVEASYNEQFF. DNA of the CDR3: TGCTGCGTTGAAGCTTCGTACAATGAGCAGTTCTTC.

This clonotype has a handful of counts. The chain links TRBV4-1 to TRBJ2-7; D is perhaps TRBD1 or TRBD2 (5 bases each). The germline V gene encodes CDR1 MGHRA and CDR2 YSYEKL. The CDR3 has 15 amino acids. V was clipped by 0 bases and J by 5 bases, with 14 bases between them. CDR3 nucleotide sequence: TGCGCCAGCAGCCAAGATAGAGGGGTGACCGACGAGCAGTACTTC. Protein sequence: CASSQDRGVTDEQYF.